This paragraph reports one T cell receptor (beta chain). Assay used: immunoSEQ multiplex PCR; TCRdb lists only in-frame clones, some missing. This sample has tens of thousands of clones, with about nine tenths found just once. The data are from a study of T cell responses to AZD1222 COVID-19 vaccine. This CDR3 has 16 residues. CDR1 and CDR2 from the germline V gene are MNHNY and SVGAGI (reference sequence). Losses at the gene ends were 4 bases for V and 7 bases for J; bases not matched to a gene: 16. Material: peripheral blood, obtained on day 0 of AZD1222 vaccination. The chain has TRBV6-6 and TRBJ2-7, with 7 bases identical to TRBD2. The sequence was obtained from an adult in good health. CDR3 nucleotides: TGTGCCAGCAGTTCCAACCCAGCGAGGGAGGGCAGGGAGCAGTACTTC. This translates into CASSSNPAREGREQYF.